The rows below give T cell receptor beta chains drawn from one sample of a study of regulatory T cells in long-lasting Graves disease. A single record per CDR3 protein comes from TCRdb applying MiXCR to the multiplex PCR reads. The sample has around 480,000 distinct CDR3 sequences, about a sixth seen once. Separately, the same data were catalogued under a study of T cells in Graves' hyperthyroidism and ophthalmopathy.

The sample here was peripheral blood mononuclear cells (PBMCs), taken at new diagnosis, from a patient treated with antithyroid drugs. The origin of the receptors is a man aged 35 to 55 with Graves disease. CDR3s include the opening cysteine and the closing phenylalanine or tryptophan. A D gene is named only where the DNA matches it firmly. Rows may omit the clone size; those that give it use once, few, many or a size class.

clone_size,d_call,v_call,j_call,cdr3_nt,cdr3_aa
many,TRBD2,TRBV28,TRBJ2-3,TGTGCCAGCAGTTTAATTATTAGCGGGAGGCAGGTAGATACGCAGTATTTT,CASSLIISGRQVDTQYF
few,.,TRBV24-1,TRBJ1-2,TGTGCCACCAGTGATCCTACGGACGGCTCGAACTATGGCTACACCTTC,CATSDPTDGSNYGYTF
few,TRBD1,TRBV5-1,TRBJ1-2,TGCGCCAGCAGCTGGACAGGTCCGGATGGCTACACCTTC,CASSWTGPDGYTF
many,.,TRBV6-2/TRBV6-3,TRBJ2-5,TGTGCCAGCAGTTCCCGGGGTCAAGAGACCCAGTACTTC,CASSSRGQETQYF
many,.,TRBV29-1,TRBJ2-1,TGCAGCGTTGTTATTGGAGTCGTCTACAATGAGCAGTTCTTC,CSVVIGVVYNEQFF
many,TRBD1,TRBV2,TRBJ1-1,TGTGCCACCCTCGGACAGGGGAACACTGAAGCTTTCTTT,CATLGQGNTEAFF
many,.,TRBV7-9,TRBJ2-7,TGTGCCAGCAGCTTAGTCACGGCAGCCTACGAGCAGTACTTC,CASSLVTAAYEQYF
few,.,TRBV15,TRBJ1-2,TGTGCCACCAGCAGGGACTATAACTATGGCTACACCTTC,CATSRDYNYGYTF
many,TRBD2,TRBV18,TRBJ2-3,TGTGCCAGCTCACCAAATAGCGGGGCGCCCCGGGATACGCAGTATTTT,CASSPNSGAPRDTQYF
many,TRBD2,TRBV20-1,TRBJ2-5,TGCAGTGCTAGCCCTTGGGTGCTAGCGGGAAACCGCCAAGAGACCCAGTACTTC,CSASPWVLAGNRQETQYF
many,TRBD1,TRBV2,TRBJ2-1,TGTGCCAGTGGTGACAGGGTCTCCTACAATGAGCAGTTCTTC,CASGDRVSYNEQFF
.,.,TRBV2,TRBJ2-7,TGTGCCAGCAGCATCCCCGGGACCCTTTACGAGCAGTACTTC,CASSIPGTLYEQYF
many,.,TRBV2,TRBJ2-5,TGTGCCAGCAGTCCCGGGGCCCAGTACTTC,CASSPGAQYF
many,TRBD2,TRBV2,TRBJ2-7,TGTGCCAGCAGACTAGCGGGAGTCTCCTACGAGCAGTACTTC,CASRLAGVSYEQYF
many,TRBD2,TRBV20-1,TRBJ2-4,TGCAGTGCTAGTCCAGGCGGCTGGCGGGAGAGGAACATTCAGTACTTC,CSASPGGWRERNIQYF
many,.,TRBV6-5,TRBJ1-5,TGTGCCAGCAGTTCCGCCCCAGAATATAGCAATCAGCCCCAGCATTTT,CASSSAPEYSNQPQHF
many,.,TRBV2,TRBJ2-6,TGTGCCAGCAGGGTCGACAGGTCTGGGGCCAACGTCCTGACTTTC,CASRVDRSGANVLTF
.,TRBD1,TRBV30,TRBJ1-6,TGTGCCTGGACGCGGGACAGGTATTCACCCCTCCACTTT,CAWTRDRYSPLHF
many,TRBD2,TRBV30,TRBJ2-3,TGTGCCTGGAACGCGGGAGGTACAAAGTCGAATACGCAGTATTTT,CAWNAGGTKSNTQYF
many,.,TRBV5-1,TRBJ2-3,TGCGCCAGCAGCTTGGACGGGTTCACAGATACGCAGTATTTT,CASSLDGFTDTQYF
.,.,TRBV5-1,TRBJ2-3,TGCGCCAGCAGCGCCGGGTGGGATACGCAGTATTTT,CASSAGWDTQYF
.,.,TRBV12-3/TRBV12-4,TRBJ2-1,TGTGCCAGCATTACGGTAGGCGGTTACAATGAGCAGTTCTTC,CASITVGGYNEQFF
few,.,TRBV6-1,TRBJ1-3,TGTGCCAGCTCCCGGGACTCCATTTACTCTGGAAACACCATATATTTT,CASSRDSIYSGNTIYF
many,TRBD2,TRBV10-3,TRBJ2-7,TGTGCCATCAGTGAACTAGCGGGAGAGGATGAGCAGTACTTC,CAISELAGEDEQYF
.,.,TRBV7-2,TRBJ1-2,TGTGCCAGCAGAATCGGAGGGGTACCCGGCTACACCTTC,CASRIGGVPGYTF
many,TRBD1,TRBV5-1,TRBJ2-3,TGTGCCAGCAGCTCCGACAGGGGCGATACGCAGTATTTT,CASSSDRGDTQYF
few,TRBD2,TRBV4-2,TRBJ2-3,TGTGCCAGCAGCCAAGAACTAGCGGGAGTAACAGATACGCAGTATTTT,CASSQELAGVTDTQYF
.,.,TRBV24-1,TRBJ2-2,TGTGCCACCAGTGATTTCGGGACGGGCCGCCCCGGGGAGCTGTTTTTT,CATSDFGTGRPGELFF
.,TRBD2,TRBV27,TRBJ2-1,TGTGCCAGCAGTTTATCTCCTAGCGGGAGGGCCTACTACAATGAGCAGTTCTTC,CASSLSPSGRAYYNEQFF
few,.,TRBV28,TRBJ2-1,TGTGCCAGCAGTACCCGGACTTCTTACTCCTACAATGAGCGGTTCTTC,CASSTRTSYSYNERFF
many,.,TRBV5-5,TRBJ1-1,TGTGCCAGCAGCGCAACCGACTTTCGTGAAGCTTTCTTT,CASSATDFREAFF
many,TRBD1,TRBV7-3,TRBJ2-3,TGTGCCAGCAGTATACAGGGGGCCGGCACAGATACGCAGTATTTT,CASSIQGAGTDTQYF
many,TRBD2,TRBV11-2,TRBJ2-1,TGTGCCAGCAGCTTAGACACTAGCGGATTCTACAATGAGCAGTTCTTC,CASSLDTSGFYNEQFF